This T cell receptor beta chain originates from a study of tissue T cells after allogeneic stem cell transplantation (dated by TCRdb to between 2021 and 2023). Describing the broader study: Using research autopsies of patients with and without GVHD, plus mouse models of GVHD, the study profiled TCR beta repertoires across many tissues. The human part of the study was a prospective observational study with no blinding and no randomization. The research as a whole found: Only a few T cell clones appeared in more than one patient, yet motif-based clustering showed tissue-specific repertoire signatures that were shared between patients. Blood and spleen T cells captured only a limited portion of the TCR repertoire detected in tissues, in both patients and mice. Which tissue TCRs were alloreactive or antigen-specific was not determined in the study, and some of the clones might have been host cells that persisted. Within patients, how anatomically similar the tissues were was a key factor in shaping TCR repertoire composition, regardless of disease or transplant status. A small and clinically heterogeneous patient cohort was studied, and sampling depth was acknowledged as a limitation.

This clone was detected only a few times. Its antigen is not yet known. For this mouse receptor, gene names and germline sequences are murine. The read terminates 1 residue before the CDR3 end, so the remaining end is supplied by the germline J gene. The trim is 2 bases for V and 0 bases for J, with a gap of 5 bases between the germline ends. The CDR3 sequence holds 13 residues, the cysteine and phenylalanine included. Shown are 36 bases from within the CDR3, in frame from base 1. Taken from the germline V gene (reference sequence), the CDR1 and CDR2 loops are KGHPV and FQNQEV. The label giving this sample's time point can be read as: mouse harvest day 14 after allogeneic transplant. Each mouse graft consisted of 10^7 T-cell-depleted bone marrow cells plus 10^6 splenic CD5+ T cells and was given by tail vein injection. To model GVHD in mice, a major MHC-mismatch B6 (H2b) into BALB/c (H2d) model was used, and tissues were profiled at day 7 or 14. Mouse tissues and retro-orbital blood were harvested on day 7 or 14 post-transplant using separate sterile tools per animal; livers were flushed beforehand. Before genomic DNA isolation with the DNeasy Blood & Tissue Kit, mouse tissues were minced using razor blades in buffered saline.

The library came from the immunoSEQ multiplex PCR assay. Adaptive Biotechnologies performed TCRbeta CDR3 sequencing at survey depth and reported CDR3 sequences, V/J genes, productive frequency, and template counts. Amplification of TCR beta CDR3 regions was performed from genomic DNA rather than from RNA. Under the source paper's analysis protocol: Jensen-Shannon divergence served to quantify pairwise repertoire overlap between tissues, with 0 meaning identical and 1 meaning complete divergence. Based on pairwise JSD values, tissues were grouped by single-linkage agglomerative hierarchical clustering, and the results were shown as dendrograms. GLIPH2 was run on all patient samples with simulation_depth 1000, kmer_min_depth 3 and cdr3_length_cutoff 8, and groups with more than two unique CDR3s were retained. A standardized tissue-overlap score extrapolated Jaccard GLIPH-group overlap across patients to a standard repertoire size of 1000 clones. Linear mixed-effect models, with tissue as a fixed effect and individual as a random effect, were used to test how diversity related to clinical or experimental variables. TCRdb's version of the immuneACCESS table is confined to in-frame rearrangements and falls short of the full clone set. An unresolved V gene accounts for under half of the shortfall where checked; the remainder is of unknown origin. That table is the source of V, J and clone size, and D and trimming were worked out from the DNA. Within this sample are approximately 4,000 clones, with around 46% of them counted one time only. Of the sample, approximately 15% falls within the top ten clones.

The TCR was taken from a female BALB/c mouse given C57BL/6 T cells with graft-versus-host disease after an allogeneic hematopoietic cell transplant. The sequence joins TRBV26 to TRBJ2-7; no D gene is confidently identified. The specimen was lymph node tissue. The DNA read from the CDR3 is TGTGCCAGCAGTCTGCATAGCTCCTATGAACAGTAC. It encodes CASSLHSSYEQY. The full CDR3 protein reads CASSLHSSYEQYF.